This section outlines one TCR beta chain sequence together with its context. This sample is part of a study of blood T cell repertoires in COVID-19. Overall study context: Collection of acute and convalescent COVID-19 samples took place in the United States, Italy and Spain. PBMCs, B-cell-depleted T cells, or T cells were the source of the cDNA or gDNA that made up the material.

The trim removed 0 bases at V and 6 bases at J, leaving 11 bases unmatched. Looked up from germline, CDR1 is MNHEY and CDR2 is SVGEGT. This CDR3 is built from 18 residues. In the original processing: Scientists estimated how many nucleated cells there were by amplifying reference gene primers. Sequencing was performed with immunoSEQ multiplex PCR; in TCRdb, only in-frame clones are kept and a portion is missing. From that table come the V and J calls and clone size; the DNA was used to work out D and trimming. This table holds about 220,000 clones, about 83% found once. The chain joins TRBV6-2 or TRBV6-3 to TRBJ2-3, with 11 bases fitting TRBD2. The source is a woman aged 50 to 60 with acute or convalescent COVID-19. The sequenced sample consisted of peripheral blood. The CDR3, as DNA: TGTGCCAGCAGTTACTCAAAGTTAGCGGGAGGGCCATGGGATACGCAGTATTTT. Protein product: CASSYSKLAGGPWDTQYF.